A selection of T cell receptor beta chains follows, all from one sample in a study of CXCR3-negative and CXCR3-positive naive CD8 T cells. TCRdb re-called the 5' RACE reads; one entry per CDR3 protein, DNA not given. This sample's clone table lists 50,000 to 75,000 distinct CDR3 sequences. The sequenced sample was naive CXCR3- CD8+ T cells from blood. Receptors originate from a human donor in good health. Some clones in this sample may be carry-over from other donors' samples. CDR3s include the opening cysteine and the closing phenylalanine or tryptophan. Each record gives: V gene, clone size, J gene, CDR3 protein. The size of a clone is reported for some rows only, either as once, few or many, or as a class for expanded clones.

TRBV7-9	.	TRBJ2-6	CASSSLSGPGANVLTF
TRBV7-3	.	TRBJ2-3	CASSFYSGTVDTQYF
TRBV28	.	TRBJ1-2	CASSLFSRSGYTF
TRBV6-4	.	TRBJ1-4	CASSDSAWEEMFF
TRBV4-3	.	TRBJ2-1	CASSSTSFLNEQFF
TRBV4-1	medium-sized	TRBJ2-5	CASSQDQDSQETQYF
TRBV12-3/TRBV12-4	.	TRBJ1-1	CASSLPLGANTEAFF
TRBV18	.	TRBJ2-1	CASSQGSTHNEQFF
TRBV10-3	.	TRBJ1-5	CAITGWDVINQPQHF
TRBV7-2	.	TRBJ2-4	CASSFPGQGGENIQYF
TRBV28	.	TRBJ2-7	CASSSNPLFQGAVEQYF
TRBV12-3/TRBV12-4	.	TRBJ2-3	CASSPSGGVDESTDTQYF
TRBV29-1	.	TRBJ1-2	CSVLNQGASGYTF
TRBV7-8	.	TRBJ2-5	CASGLVGAQETQYF
TRBV7-9	.	TRBJ2-5	CASSPPGTGHQETQYF
TRBV19	.	TRBJ2-1	CASSIRDLGDEQFF
TRBV10-3	.	TRBJ2-7	CAISDSVDSYEQYF
TRBV4-1	.	TRBJ2-3	CASSQVSDTQYF
TRBV21-1	.	TRBJ2-5	CASSKAGQSPETQYF
TRBV29-1	.	TRBJ2-7	CSVGELAYEQYF
TRBV20-1	.	TRBJ2-1	CSARDLGSYNEQFF
TRBV25-1	.	TRBJ1-2	CASSSTYGYTF
TRBV6-2/TRBV6-3	.	TRBJ2-5	CASSYSSSVLGEETQYF
TRBV6-4	.	TRBJ2-2	CASWTGFDTGELFF
TRBV14	.	TRBJ2-7	CASKTRDSYEQYF
TRBV2	.	TRBJ2-1	CASEGDNEQFF
TRBV9	.	TRBJ2-2	CASSVGSGELFF
TRBV27	.	TRBJ2-5	CASSSAGETQYF
TRBV29-1	.	TRBJ2-7	CSVEGLAGRAYEQYF
TRBV11-2	.	TRBJ2-1	CASSPPGVGDEQFF
TRBV14	.	TRBJ2-7	CASSQVAYEQYF
TRBV7-9	.	TRBJ2-2	CASRSIRADNTGELFF
TRBV7-9	.	TRBJ2-7	CASNQGVYEQYF
TRBV7-8	.	TRBJ2-7	CASSLTGLLYEQYF
TRBV10-3	.	TRBJ2-5	CAISENPLATGETQYF
TRBV6-5	.	TRBJ1-6	CASSYEQGFSPLHF
TRBV7-9	.	TRBJ2-1	CASSFSPGGGSNEQFF
TRBV9	.	TRBJ2-3	CASSVVAETDTQYF
TRBV19	.	TRBJ1-1	CASSMLEVEAFF
TRBV7-9	.	TRBJ1-5	CASSPFRDSNQPQHF
TRBV12-3/TRBV12-4	.	TRBJ1-1	CASTSPDPRNTEAFF
TRBV20-1	.	TRBJ2-7	CSARRRESYEQYF
TRBV7-2	.	TRBJ2-1	CASSTGLVLSSYNEQFF
TRBV7-9	.	TRBJ1-1	CASSATGDGAFF
TRBV4-3	.	TRBJ2-7	CASSQDLDLIGEQYF
TRBV5-8	.	TRBJ2-7	CASSRGGASYEQYF
TRBV28	.	TRBJ1-2	CASSFQAEYYGYTF
TRBV9	.	TRBJ2-7	CASSATGQSSYEQYF
TRBV27	.	TRBJ1-1	CASSLSYGTKNTEAFF
TRBV23-1	.	TRBJ2-1	CASSRFPGVLCNEQFF
TRBV4-1	.	TRBJ2-7	CASSHNYEQYF